The rows below give T cell receptor beta chains drawn from one sample of a study of OX40 agonist ivuxolimab in advanced cancers. Profiled with immunoSEQ multiplex PCR; TCRdb holds only in-frame clones, not every one. The data show roughly 70,000 clones, around 89% seen once. The sequences come from CD4+ or CD8+ T cells sorted from blood, collected in a trial of the OX40 agonist ivuxolimab. These receptors came from an adult with an advanced solid tumor such as melanoma, head and neck, liver or kidney cancer. CDR3s leave out the opening cysteine and the closing phenylalanine or tryptophan. Each record gives: J gene, CDR3 length, V gene, CDR3 protein.

J gene: TRBJ2-7; CDR3 length: 13; V gene: TRBV11-2; CDR3 protein: ASSFWGSKSYEQY
J gene: TRBJ2-1; CDR3 length: 12; V gene: TRBV6-1; CDR3 protein: ASKSGRAFNEQF
J gene: TRBJ2-5; CDR3 length: 12; V gene: TRBV25-1; CDR3 protein: ASSSGRAGETQY
J gene: TRBJ2-7; CDR3 length: 11; V gene: TRBV5-4; CDR3 protein: ASSFRGAKEQY
J gene: TRBJ2-2; CDR3 length: 15; V gene: TRBV21-1; CDR3 protein: ASSKDRTDIYTGELF
J gene: TRBJ2-1; CDR3 length: 14; V gene: TRBV13; CDR3 protein: ASSPRTSGPYNEQF
J gene: TRBJ1-5; CDR3 length: 12; V gene: TRBV19; CDR3 protein: ASSISRSNQPQH
J gene: TRBJ2-5; CDR3 length: 11; V gene: TRBV7-3; CDR3 protein: ASSPNGWETQY
J gene: TRBJ1-1; CDR3 length: 14; V gene: TRBV28; CDR3 protein: ASSPQTGGFYTEAF
J gene: TRBJ1-6; CDR3 length: 10; V gene: TRBV14; CDR3 protein: ASSQARVPLH
J gene: TRBJ2-5; CDR3 length: 13; V gene: TRBV5-1; CDR3 protein: ASSTWTGGGETQY
J gene: TRBJ2-5; CDR3 length: 12; V gene: TRBV7-9; CDR3 protein: ASSLNDVIKTQY
J gene: TRBJ2-1; CDR3 length: 14; V gene: TRBV11-1; CDR3 protein: ASRTSGSDGYNEQF
J gene: TRBJ2-4; CDR3 length: 13; V gene: TRBV5-3; CDR3 protein: ARSLEPSAKNIQY
J gene: NA; CDR3 length: 12; V gene: TRBV29-1; CDR3 protein: SGGTSGITYEQY
J gene: TRBJ2-3; CDR3 length: 11; V gene: TRBV19; CDR3 protein: ATRAGGIDTQY
J gene: TRBJ1-1; CDR3 length: 12; V gene: TRBV28; CDR3 protein: ASSLSPQFTEAF